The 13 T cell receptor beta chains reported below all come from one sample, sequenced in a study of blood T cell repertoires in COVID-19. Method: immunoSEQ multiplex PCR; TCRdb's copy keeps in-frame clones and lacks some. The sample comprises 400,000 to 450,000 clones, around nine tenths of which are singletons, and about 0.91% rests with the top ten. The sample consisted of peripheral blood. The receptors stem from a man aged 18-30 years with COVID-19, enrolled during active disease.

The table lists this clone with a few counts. The CDR3 sequence: CASSLVGTGEEKLFF. The CDR3, as DNA: TGCGCCAGCAGCTTGGTGGGGACAGGCGAGGAAAAACTGTTTTTT. V and J are TRBV5-1 and TRBJ1-4; 8 bases map to TRBD1. The CDR3 covers 15 residues. V was pared by 0 bases and J by 8 bases, with 6 bases of the junction left unmatched. Germline V gene data show CDR1 as SGHRS and CDR2 as YFSETQ.

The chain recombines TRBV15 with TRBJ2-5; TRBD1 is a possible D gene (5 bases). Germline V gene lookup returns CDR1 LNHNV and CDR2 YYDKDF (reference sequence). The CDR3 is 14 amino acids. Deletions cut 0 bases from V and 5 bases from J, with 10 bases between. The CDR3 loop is CATSRDQGRETQYF. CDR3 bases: TGTGCCACCAGCAGAGATCAGGGTCGGGAGACCCAGTACTTC. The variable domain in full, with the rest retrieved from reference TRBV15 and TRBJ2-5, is DAMVIQNPRYQVTQFGKPVTLSCSQTLNHNVMYWYQQKSSQAPKLLFHYYDKDFNNEADTPDNFQSRRPNTSFCFLDIRSPGLGDTAMYLCATSRDQGRETQYFGPGTRLLVL.

The CDR3 DNA follows: TGTGCCAGCAGTGAATCATTGGGACTAGCGGGAATTGAGCAGTTCTTC. It specifies CASSESLGLAGIEQFF. This sequence joins TRBV6-1 and TRBJ2-1, with 13 bases matching TRBD2. This CDR3 spans 16 amino acids. Losses at the gene ends were 2 bases for V and 9 bases for J; bases not matched to a gene: 7. The V gene's germline CDR1 is MNHNS and CDR2 SASEGT.

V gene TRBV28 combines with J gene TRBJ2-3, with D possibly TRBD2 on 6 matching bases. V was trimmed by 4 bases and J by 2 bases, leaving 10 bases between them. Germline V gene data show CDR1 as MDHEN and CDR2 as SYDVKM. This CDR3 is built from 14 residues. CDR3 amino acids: CASSSTSTTDTQYF. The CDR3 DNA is TGTGCCAGCAGTTCCACTAGCACCACAGATACGCAGTATTTT. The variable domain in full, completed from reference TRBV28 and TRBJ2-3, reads DVKVTQSSRYLVKRTGEKVFLECVQDMDHENMFWYRQDPGLGLRLIYFSYDVKMKEKGDIPEGYSVSREKKERFSLILESASTNQTSMYLCASSSTSTTDTQYFGPGTRLTVL.

The CDR3 bases are TGTGCCAGCTCACGGCCGCCGGAGGCGGGGGGTTTATCCTACAATGAGCAGTTCTTC. Amino acids: CASSRPPEAGGLSYNEQFF. The J gene is TRBJ2-1, the V gene TRBV18, with 8 bases identical to TRBD2. The germline V gene has CDR1 KGHSH and CDR2 LQKENI. V was clipped by 4 bases and J by 1 base; unmatched bases: 15. This CDR3 contains 19 residues.

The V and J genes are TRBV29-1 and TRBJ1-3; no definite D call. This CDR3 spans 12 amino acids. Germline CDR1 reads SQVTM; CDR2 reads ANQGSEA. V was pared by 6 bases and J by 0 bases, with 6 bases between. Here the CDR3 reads CSVSYSGNTIYF. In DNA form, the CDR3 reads TGCAGCGTATCCTACTCTGGAAACACCATATATTTT.

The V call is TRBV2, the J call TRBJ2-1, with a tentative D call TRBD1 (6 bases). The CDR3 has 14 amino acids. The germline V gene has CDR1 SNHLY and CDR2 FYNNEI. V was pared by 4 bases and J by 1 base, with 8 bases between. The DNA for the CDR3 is TGTGCCAGCAGTGGGGGGCTGTCCTACAATGAGCAGTTCTTC. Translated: CASSGGLSYNEQFF.

The CDR3 sequence is CASSQDVVWTGELFF. CDR3 sequence (DNA): TGCGCCAGCAGCCAAGATGTAGTATGGACCGGGGAGCTGTTTTTT. The chain combines TRBV4-1 with TRBJ2-2; D is unclear. V lost 0 bases, J lost 5 bases, and 10 bases lay in between. In germline, CDR1 is MGHRA, CDR2 YSYEKL. This CDR3 has 15 amino acids.

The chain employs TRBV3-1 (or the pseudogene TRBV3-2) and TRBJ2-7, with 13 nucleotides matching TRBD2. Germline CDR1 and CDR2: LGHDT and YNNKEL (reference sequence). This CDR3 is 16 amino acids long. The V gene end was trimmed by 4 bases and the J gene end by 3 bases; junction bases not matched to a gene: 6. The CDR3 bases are TGTGCCAGCAGCCGGGGGGGACTAGCGGGACTCTACGAGCAGTACTTC. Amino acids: CASSRGGLAGLYEQYF.

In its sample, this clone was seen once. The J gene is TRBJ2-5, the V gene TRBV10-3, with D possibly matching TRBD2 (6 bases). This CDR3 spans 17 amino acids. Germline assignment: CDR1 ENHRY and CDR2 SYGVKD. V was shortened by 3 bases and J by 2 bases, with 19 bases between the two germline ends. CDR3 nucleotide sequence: TGTGCCATCAGTGAAGAGGGAGGAGCGGCCCTTCAAGAGACCCAGTACTTC. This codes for CAISEEGGAALQETQYF.

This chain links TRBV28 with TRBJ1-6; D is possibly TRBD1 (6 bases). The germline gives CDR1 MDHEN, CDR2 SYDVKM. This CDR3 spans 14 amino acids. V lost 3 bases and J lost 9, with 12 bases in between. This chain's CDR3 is CASSLPRGLSPLHF. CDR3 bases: TGTGCCAGCAGTTTGCCGCGGGGGCTTTCACCCCTCCACTTT.

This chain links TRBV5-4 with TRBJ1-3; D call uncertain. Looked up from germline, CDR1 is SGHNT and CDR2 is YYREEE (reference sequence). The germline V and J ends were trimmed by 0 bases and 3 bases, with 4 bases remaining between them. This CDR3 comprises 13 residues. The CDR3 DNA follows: TGTGCCAGCAGCTTGGACAGTGGAAACACCATATATTTT. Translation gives CASSLDSGNTIYF.

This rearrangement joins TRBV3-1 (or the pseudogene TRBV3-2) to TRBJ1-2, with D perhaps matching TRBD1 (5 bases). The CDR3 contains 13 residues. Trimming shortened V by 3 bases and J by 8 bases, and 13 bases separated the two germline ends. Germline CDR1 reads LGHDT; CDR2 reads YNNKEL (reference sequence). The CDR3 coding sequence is TGTGCCAGCAGCCATATACAGGAAGGGGGCTACACCTTC. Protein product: CASSHIQEGGYTF.